This T cell receptor beta chain was obtained from a study of CXCR3-negative and CXCR3-positive naive CD8 T cells (dated by TCRdb to the late 2010s). With respect to the entire study: In total, roughly 130 million TRB reads were obtained, corresponding to roughly 1.5 +/- 0.3 million reads per library. The diversity and physicochemical repertoire analyses included about a dozen donors pooled from two independent experiments. The TRBV-TRBJ cluster analysis covered naive subsets from 5 or 6 donors and memory cells from 3 donors. Study-level results and caveats: Freshly isolated PBMCs were used for most assays because CXCR3 expression partially decreased after cryopreservation. Because surface CD5, which has been linked to self-reactivity in mice, was comparable between naive subsets, TCR interaction strength was also inferred from TRB CDR3 physicochemical properties. Repertoire diversity was comparably high in both naive subsets but much lower in memory CD8+ T cells. TRB CDR3s from CXCR3-positive naive cells showed higher hydrophobicity (lower Kidera factor 4), lower energy, and higher strength and volume indices than CXCR3-negative naive cells. Similar TRBV-TRBJ usage was shown by naive CXCR3-negative and CXCR3-positive cells from the same donor, whereas distinct patterns were shown by memory cells.

The sequencer was a NextSeq 550. The Human TCR Profiling Kit (MiLaboratory) was used to make UMI-labeled 5' RACE TRB cDNA libraries. cDNA synthesis used the entire amount of extracted RNA, and PCR amplification then used the entire amount of cDNA produced. Libraries were prepared in parallel with an identical number of PCR cycles. For the original study's pipeline: With a requirement of at least two reads per UMI, MIGEC and MiXCR extracted about 50,000 +/- 10,000 unique UMI-labeled TRB cDNA molecules per library. On average, about 40,000 +/- 10,000 functional in-frame TRB CDR3 nucleotide clonotypes lacking stop codons were found per library. After each sample was downsampled to 5000 UMI-labeled TRB molecules, VDJtools was used to calculate diversity metrics such as normalized Shannon-Wiener and Chao1. Clonotype-size-weighted physicochemical properties of the central five CDR3 residues (interaction energy, strength, volume and Kidera factor 4) were computed in VDJtools. The reads were reprocessed in TCRdb, with one entry per CDR3 protein sequence and no accompanying DNA. It is TCRdb's table, rather than the study itself, that gives the V and J calls and clone size. Per the sample table, the count is tens of thousands of distinct CDR3 sequences. The ten biggest clones cover roughly 0.64% of the sample.

Each CD8+ T cell subset was flow-sorted in triplicate, with roughly 330,000 cells per subset placed directly into RLT lysis buffer. Naive CD8+ T cells were defined stringently as CD45RO-CCR7+CD27+CD95- to exclude memory contaminants. Standard density gradient centrifugation was used to isolate peripheral blood mononuclear cells from buffy coats. Naive CXCR3-negative and CXCR3-positive CD8+ T cells were flow-sorted on a FACSAria III. An RNeasy Mini Kit was used to extract total RNA from the sorted cells. Points on this clonotype: Its antigen specificity is not known.

Including the terminal cysteine and phenylalanine, the CDR3 comprises 15 residues. No coding sequence is recorded. Reading the germline V gene gives CDR1 MNHEY and CDR2 SVGAGI. Recombination joined TRBV6-5 with TRBJ2-2; the TCRdb call, TRBD1, lacks DNA for checking. Sequenced material: naive CXCR3+ CD8+ T cells from blood. The sample's cell subset or site, from its label and the paper: CD45RO-CCR7+CD27+CD95- naive CD8+ T cells expressing CXCR3 (TNR3+). The TCR originated in a human donor in good health. Some clones in this sample may be carry-over from other donors' samples. The CDR3 region: CASSYSWTVTGELFF.